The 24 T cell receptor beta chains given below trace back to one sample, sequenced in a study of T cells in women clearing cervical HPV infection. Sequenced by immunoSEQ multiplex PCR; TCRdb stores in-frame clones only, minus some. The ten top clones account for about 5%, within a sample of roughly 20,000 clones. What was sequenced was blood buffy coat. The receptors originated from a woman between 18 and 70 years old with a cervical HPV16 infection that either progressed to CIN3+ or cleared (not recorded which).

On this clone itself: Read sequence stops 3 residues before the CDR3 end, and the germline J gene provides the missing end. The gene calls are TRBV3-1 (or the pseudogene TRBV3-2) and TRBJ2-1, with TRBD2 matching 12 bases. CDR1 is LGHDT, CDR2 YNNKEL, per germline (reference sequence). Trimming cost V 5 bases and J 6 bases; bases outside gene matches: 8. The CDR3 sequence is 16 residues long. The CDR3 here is CASSTPTSGGPNEQFF. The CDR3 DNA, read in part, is TGTGCCAGCAGCACTCCGACTAGCGGGGGCCCCAATGAG.

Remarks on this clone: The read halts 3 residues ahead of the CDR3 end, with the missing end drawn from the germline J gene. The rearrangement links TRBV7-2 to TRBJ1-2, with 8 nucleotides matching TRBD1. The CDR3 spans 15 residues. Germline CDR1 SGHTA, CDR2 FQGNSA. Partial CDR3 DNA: TGTGCCAGCAGCTTAAGTAGGACAGGGAACAATGAC. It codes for CASSLSRTGNND. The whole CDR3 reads CASSLSRTGNNDYTF.

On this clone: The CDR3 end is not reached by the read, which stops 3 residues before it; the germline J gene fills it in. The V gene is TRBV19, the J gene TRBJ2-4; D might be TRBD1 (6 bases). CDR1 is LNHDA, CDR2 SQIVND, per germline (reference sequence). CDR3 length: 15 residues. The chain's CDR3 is CASSMRVGTFQPQYF. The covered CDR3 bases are TGTGCCAGTAGTATGAGGGTGGGGACATTTCAGCCT.

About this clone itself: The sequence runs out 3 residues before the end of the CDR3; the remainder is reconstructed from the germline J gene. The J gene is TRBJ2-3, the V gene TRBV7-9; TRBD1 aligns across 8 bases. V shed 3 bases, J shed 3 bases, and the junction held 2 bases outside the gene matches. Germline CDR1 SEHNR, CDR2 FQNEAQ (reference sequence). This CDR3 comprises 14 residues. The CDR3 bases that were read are TGTGCCAGCAGCTTCGGACAGGGTACAGATACG. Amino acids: CASSFGQGTDT. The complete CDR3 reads CASSFGQGTDTQYF. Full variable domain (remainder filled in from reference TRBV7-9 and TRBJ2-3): DTGVSQNPRHKITKRGQNVTFRCDPISEHNRLYWYRQTLGQGPEFLTYFQNEAQLEKSRLLSDRFSAERPKGSFSTLEIQRTEQGDSAMYLCASSFGQGTDTQYFGPGTRLTVL.

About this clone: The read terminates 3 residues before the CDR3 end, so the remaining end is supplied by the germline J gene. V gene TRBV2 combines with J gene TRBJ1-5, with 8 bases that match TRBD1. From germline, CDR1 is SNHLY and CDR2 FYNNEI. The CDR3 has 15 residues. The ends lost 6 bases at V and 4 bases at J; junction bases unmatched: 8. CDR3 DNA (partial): TGTGCCAGCAGACGGACAGGGTCTAGTAATCAGCCC. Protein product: CASRRTGSSNQP. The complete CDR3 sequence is CASRRTGSSNQPQHF.

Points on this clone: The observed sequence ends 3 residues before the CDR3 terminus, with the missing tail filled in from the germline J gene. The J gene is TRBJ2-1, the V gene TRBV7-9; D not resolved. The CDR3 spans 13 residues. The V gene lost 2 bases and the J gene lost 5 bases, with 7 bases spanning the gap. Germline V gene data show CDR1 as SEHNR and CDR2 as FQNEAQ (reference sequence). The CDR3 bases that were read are TGTGCCAGCAGCTTACGACTGAACAATGAG. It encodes CASSLRLNNE. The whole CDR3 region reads CASSLRLNNEQFF.

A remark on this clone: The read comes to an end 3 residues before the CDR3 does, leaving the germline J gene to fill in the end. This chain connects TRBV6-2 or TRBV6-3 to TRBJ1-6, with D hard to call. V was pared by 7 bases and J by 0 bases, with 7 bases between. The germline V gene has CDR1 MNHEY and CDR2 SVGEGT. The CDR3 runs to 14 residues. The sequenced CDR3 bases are TGTGCCAGCACGGGTTTCTCCTATAATTCACCC. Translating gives CASTGFSYNSP. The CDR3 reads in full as CASTGFSYNSPLHF.

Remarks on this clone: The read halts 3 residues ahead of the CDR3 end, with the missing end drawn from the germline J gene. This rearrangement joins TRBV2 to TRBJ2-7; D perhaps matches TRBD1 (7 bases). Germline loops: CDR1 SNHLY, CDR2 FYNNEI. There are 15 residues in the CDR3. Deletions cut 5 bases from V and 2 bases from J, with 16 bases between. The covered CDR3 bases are TGTGCCAGCAGTCGACAGGGAGGTAGACCCTACGAG. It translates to CASSRQGGRPYE. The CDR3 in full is CASSRQGGRPYEQYF.

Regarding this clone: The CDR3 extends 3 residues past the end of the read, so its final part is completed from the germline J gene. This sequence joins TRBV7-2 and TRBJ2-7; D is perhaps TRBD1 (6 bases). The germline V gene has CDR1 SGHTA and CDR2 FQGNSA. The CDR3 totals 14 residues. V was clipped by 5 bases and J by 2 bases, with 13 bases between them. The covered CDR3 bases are TGTGCCAGCAGCCCCGGACAGCTACCCTACGAG. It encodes CASSPGQLPYE. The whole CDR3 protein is CASSPGQLPYEQYF. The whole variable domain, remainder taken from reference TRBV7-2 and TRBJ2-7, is GAGVSQSPSNKVTEKGKDVELRCDPISGHTALYWYRQSLGQGLEFLIYFQGNSAPDKSGLPSDRFSAERTGGSVSTLTIQRTQQEDSAVYLCASSPGQLPYEQYFGPGTRLTVT.

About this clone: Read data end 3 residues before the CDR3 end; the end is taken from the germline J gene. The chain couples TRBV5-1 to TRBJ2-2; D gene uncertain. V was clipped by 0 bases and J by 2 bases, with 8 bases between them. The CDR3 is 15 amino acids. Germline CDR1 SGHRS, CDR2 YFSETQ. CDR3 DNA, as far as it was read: TGCGCCAGCAGCTTGGGTACAAGAAACACCGGGGAG. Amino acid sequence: CASSLGTRNTGE. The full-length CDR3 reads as CASSLGTRNTGELFF. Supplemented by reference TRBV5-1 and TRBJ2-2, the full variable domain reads KAGVTQTPRYLIKTRGQQVTLSCSPISGHRSVSWYQQTPGQGLQFLFEYFSETQRNKGNFPGRFSGRQFSNSRSEMNVSTLELGDSALYLCASSLGTRNTGELFFGEGSRLTVL.

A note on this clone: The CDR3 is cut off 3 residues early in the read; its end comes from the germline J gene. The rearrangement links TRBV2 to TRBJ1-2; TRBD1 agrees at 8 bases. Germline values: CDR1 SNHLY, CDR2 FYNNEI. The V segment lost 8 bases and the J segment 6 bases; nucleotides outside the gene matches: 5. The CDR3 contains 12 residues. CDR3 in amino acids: CASWTGINGYTF. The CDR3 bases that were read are TGTGCCAGCTGGACAGGGATCAATGGC.

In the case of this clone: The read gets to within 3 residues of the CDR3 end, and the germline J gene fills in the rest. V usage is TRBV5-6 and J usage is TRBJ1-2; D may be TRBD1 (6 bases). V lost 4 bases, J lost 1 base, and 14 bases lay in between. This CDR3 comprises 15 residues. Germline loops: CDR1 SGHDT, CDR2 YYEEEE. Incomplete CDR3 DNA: TGTGCCAGCAGCCCCCCTGGACAGATTAACTATGGC. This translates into CASSPPGQINYG. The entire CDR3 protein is CASSPPGQINYGYTF. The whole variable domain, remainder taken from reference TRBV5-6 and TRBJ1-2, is DAGVTQSPTHLIKTRGQQVTLRCSPKSGHDTVSWYQQALGQGPQFIFQYYEEEERQRGNFPDRFSGHQFPNYSSELNVNALLLGDSALYLCASSPPGQINYGYTFGSGTRLTVV.

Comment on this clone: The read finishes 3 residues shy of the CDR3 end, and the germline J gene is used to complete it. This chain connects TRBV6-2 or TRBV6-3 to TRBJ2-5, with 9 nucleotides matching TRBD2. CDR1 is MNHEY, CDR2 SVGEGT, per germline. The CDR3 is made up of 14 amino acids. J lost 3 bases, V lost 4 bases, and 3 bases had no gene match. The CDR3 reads CASSSRLAEETQYF. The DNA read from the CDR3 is TGTGCCAGCAGTTCTCGACTAGCGGAAGAGACC.

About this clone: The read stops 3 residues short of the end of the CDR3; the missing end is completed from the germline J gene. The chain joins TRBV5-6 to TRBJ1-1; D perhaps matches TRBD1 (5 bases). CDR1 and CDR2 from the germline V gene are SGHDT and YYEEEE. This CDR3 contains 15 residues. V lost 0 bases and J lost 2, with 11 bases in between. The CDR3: CASSLASGGNTEAFF. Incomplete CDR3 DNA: TGTGCCAGCAGCTTGGCTTCCGGGGGAAACACTGAA.

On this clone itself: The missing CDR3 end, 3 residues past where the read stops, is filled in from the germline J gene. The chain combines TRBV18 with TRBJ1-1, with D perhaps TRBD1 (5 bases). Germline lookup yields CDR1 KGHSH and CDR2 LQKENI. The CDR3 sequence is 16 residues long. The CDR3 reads CASSPQLPKGGDTAFF. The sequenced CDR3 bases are TGTGCCAGCTCACCACAACTCCCCAAAGGAGGGGATACG.

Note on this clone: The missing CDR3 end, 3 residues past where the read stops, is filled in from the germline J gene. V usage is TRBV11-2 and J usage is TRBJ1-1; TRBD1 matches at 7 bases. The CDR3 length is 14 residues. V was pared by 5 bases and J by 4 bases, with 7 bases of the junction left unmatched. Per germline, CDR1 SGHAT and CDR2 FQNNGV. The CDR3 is CASSIQGGGTEAFF. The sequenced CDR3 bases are TGTGCCAGCAGCATCCAGGGGGGAGGCACTGAA.

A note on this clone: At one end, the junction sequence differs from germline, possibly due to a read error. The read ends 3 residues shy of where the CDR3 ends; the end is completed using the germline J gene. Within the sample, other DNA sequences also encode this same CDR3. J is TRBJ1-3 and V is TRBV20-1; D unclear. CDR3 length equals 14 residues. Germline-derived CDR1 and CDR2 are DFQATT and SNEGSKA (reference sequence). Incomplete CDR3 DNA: TGCAGTGCTAGAGGGGCAGAAGCTGGAAACACA. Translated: CSARGAEAGNT. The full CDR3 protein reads CSARGAEAGNTIYF.

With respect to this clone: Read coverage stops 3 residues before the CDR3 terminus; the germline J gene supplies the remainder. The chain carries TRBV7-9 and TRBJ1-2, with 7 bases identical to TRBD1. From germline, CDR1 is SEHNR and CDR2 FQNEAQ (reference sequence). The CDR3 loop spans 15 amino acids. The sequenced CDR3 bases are TGTGCCAGCAGCCCCCGGGACAGCTTAACCTACGAC. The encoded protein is CASSPRDSLTYD. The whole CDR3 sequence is CASSPRDSLTYDYTF.

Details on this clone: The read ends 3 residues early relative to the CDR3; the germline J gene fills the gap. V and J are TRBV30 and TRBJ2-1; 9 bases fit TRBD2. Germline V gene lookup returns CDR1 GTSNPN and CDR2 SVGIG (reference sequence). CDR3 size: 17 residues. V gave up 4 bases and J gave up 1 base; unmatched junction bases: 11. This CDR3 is CAWTRGGGGASYNEQFF. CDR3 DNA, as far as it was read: TGTGCCTGGACCCGAGGGGGCGGGGGGGCTTCCTACAATGAG.

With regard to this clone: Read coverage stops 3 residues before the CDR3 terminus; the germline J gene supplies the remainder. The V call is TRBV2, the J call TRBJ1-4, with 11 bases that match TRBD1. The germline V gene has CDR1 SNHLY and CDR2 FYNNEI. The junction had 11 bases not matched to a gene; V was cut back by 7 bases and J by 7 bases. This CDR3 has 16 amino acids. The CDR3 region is CASNGDAGTGGEKLFF. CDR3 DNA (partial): TGTGCCAGCAATGGGGATGCCGGGACAGGGGGTGAAAAA.

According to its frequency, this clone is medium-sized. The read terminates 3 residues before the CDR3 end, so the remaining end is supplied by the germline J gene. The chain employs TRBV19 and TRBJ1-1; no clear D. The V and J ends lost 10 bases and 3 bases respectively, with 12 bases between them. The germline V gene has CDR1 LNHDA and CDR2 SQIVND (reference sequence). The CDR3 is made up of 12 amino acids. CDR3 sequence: CAIKDTDTEAFF. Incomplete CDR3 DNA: TGTGCCATTAAAGACACCGACACTGAA.

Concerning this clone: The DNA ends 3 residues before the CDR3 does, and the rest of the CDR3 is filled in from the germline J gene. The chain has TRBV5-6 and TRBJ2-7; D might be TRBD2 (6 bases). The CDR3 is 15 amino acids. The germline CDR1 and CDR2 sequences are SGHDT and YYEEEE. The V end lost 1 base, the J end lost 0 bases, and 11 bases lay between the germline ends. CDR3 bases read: TGTGCCAGCAGCTTGATGAGGCGGGACTCCTACGAG. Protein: CASSLMRRDSYE. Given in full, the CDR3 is CASSLMRRDSYEQYF.

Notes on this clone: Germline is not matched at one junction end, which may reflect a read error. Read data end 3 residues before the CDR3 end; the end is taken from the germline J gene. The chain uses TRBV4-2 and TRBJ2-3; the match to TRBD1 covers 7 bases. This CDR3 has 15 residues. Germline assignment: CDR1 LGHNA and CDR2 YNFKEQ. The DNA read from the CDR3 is TGCGCCAGCAGCCAATCCGGGACAGAAGAAGAGACG. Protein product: CASSQSGTEEET. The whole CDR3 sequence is CASSQSGTEEETQYF.

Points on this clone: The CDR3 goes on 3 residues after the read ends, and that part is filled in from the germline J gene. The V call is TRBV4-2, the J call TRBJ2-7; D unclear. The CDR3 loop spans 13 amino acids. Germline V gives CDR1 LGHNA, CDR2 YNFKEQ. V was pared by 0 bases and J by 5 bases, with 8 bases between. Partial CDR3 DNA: TGTGCCAGCAGCCAAGATAAGGGTAACGAG. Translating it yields CASSQDKGNE. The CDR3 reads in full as CASSQDKGNEQYF.